Listed below are T cell receptor beta chains from one sample, sequenced in a study of cytomegalovirus exposure and HLA in healthy donors. The assay was immunoSEQ multiplex PCR, and TCRdb's table has in-frame clones only and misses some. The sample includes approximately 100,000 clones, 60% to 85% of them seen just once. Sequenced: PBMCs. These receptor sequences come from a woman in her 40s in good health and CMV-seronegative. Each CDR3 is given with its conserved first and last residue. D genes are given only for firm matches. Expanded clones get a size class; other rows say once, few or many, or leave the size out.

V gene	D gene	J gene	clone size	CDR3 DNA	CDR3 protein
TRBV4-1	-	TRBJ2-2	few	TGCGCCAGCAGCCAAGAACAATCCGGGGAGCTGTTTTTT	CASSQEQSGELFF
TRBV7-3	TRBD1	TRBJ1-2	-	TGTGCCAGCAGCTTAGGGGCAGGGGGCAACTTTGGCTACACCTTC	CASSLGAGGNFGYTF
TRBV19	-	TRBJ1-4	few	TGTGCCAGTAGCGCTCGCCAGGTCAATGAAAAACTGTTTTTT	CASSARQVNEKLFF
TRBV10-3	TRBD1	TRBJ2-7	-	TGTGCCATCAGTGAGGCGACAGGGGGCCTTGTCGAGCAGTACTTC	CAISEATGGLVEQYF
TRBV2	-	TRBJ1-1	-	TGTGCCAGCGGAGACTTGACAGGCTGGGCGGCTGAAGCTTTCTTT	CASGDLTGWAAEAFF
TRBV19	TRBD1	TRBJ1-1	-	TGTGCCAGTGACAGGGGGCTTGGGGGCACTGAAGCTTTCTTT	CASDRGLGGTEAFF
TRBV4-3	-	TRBJ2-2	-	TGCGCCAGCAGCCAAGAGGCCCGGGTAGCCACCGGGGAGCTGTTTTTT	CASSQEARVATGELFF
TRBV7-6	TRBD2	TRBJ2-1	-	TGTGCCAGCAGCTTAGGTAGCGGGGGTTTGAATGAGCAGTTCTTC	CASSLGSGGLNEQFF
TRBV10-2	TRBD1	TRBJ1-4	-	TGCGCCAGCAGCGAGGGACAGGGCCTCCAAAAACTGTTTTTT	CASSEGQGLQKLFF
TRBV7-9	-	TRBJ2-5	-	TGTGCCAGTCCACTAAAGGTGGGGGCCCAAGAGACCCAGTACTTC	CASPLKVGAQETQYF
TRBV5-4	-	TRBJ1-1	-	TGTGCCAGCAGCTTGCCCCGGAACACTGAAGCTTTCTTT	CASSLPRNTEAFF
TRBV19	-	TRBJ2-5	-	TGTGCCAGTAGTCAGGGGATGCAAGAGACCCAGTACTTC	CASSQGMQETQYF
TRBV5-1	-	TRBJ1-1	-	TGCGCCAGCAGCCTCGCCTCGCGGAACACTGAAGCTTTCTTT	CASSLASRNTEAFF